This T cell receptor beta chain originates from a study of cytomegalovirus exposure and HLA in healthy donors. The PCR employed 60 Vbeta primers together with 13 Jbeta primers. Some clones are missing from TCRdb's copy, which holds only in-frame ones; the method was immunoSEQ multiplex PCR. This table holds about 120,000 clones, approximately 84% found once. Broader study findings: A few chains tied to CMV proved CMV antigen-specific in vitro. Presence/absence analyses treated sequencing depth as roughly uniform across donors.

CDR3 length: 15 residues. Germline CDR1 reads SGHRS; CDR2 reads YFSETQ. V lost 3 bases to trimming and J lost 6 bases; unmatched junction nucleotides: 5. This clone was counted only a few times. Its specificity is not known. Specimen: PBMCs. This TCR came from a man aged 18-30 years in good health and CMV-seropositive. The chain links TRBV5-1 to TRBJ2-2; TRBD1 aligns across 10 bases. CDR3 residues: CASSSGTGDPGELFF. CDR3 sequence (DNA): TGCGCCAGCAGCTCCGGGACAGGGGATCCCGGGGAGCTGTTTTTT.